This T cell receptor (beta chain) is from a study of T cell changes during pregnancy in multiple sclerosis. From germline, CDR1 is SGHNT and CDR2 YYREEE (reference sequence). This CDR3 region has 15 residues. The V segment lost 5 bases and the J segment 2 bases; nucleotides outside the gene matches: 8. The method was immunoSEQ multiplex PCR; TCRdb's version includes in-frame clones alone and lacks a portion of them. The data show roughly 38,000 clones, around 93% seen once. The TCR was taken from a female donor with multiple sclerosis, enrolled in a pregnancy study. V is TRBV5-4 and J is TRBJ2-5; 8 bases match TRBD1. The sample consisted of CD8+ T cells from peripheral blood mononuclear cells, taken in the third trimester of pregnancy. The CDR3 DNA is TGTGCCAGCAGAGTGCAGGGGGCCTTTCAAGAGACCCAGTACTTC. This gives the protein CASRVQGAFQETQYF.